What follows are 15 T cell receptor beta chains derived from one specimen sequenced in a study of T cell repertoires in cytomegalovirus infection. A single record per CDR3 protein comes from TCRdb applying MiXCR to the reads. Among approximately 76,000 distinct CDR3 sequences listed, around 3.4% were seen once. The sequencing sample was made of PBMCs. Source of these receptors: a human donor in good health (CMV status not recorded). Some clones in this sample may be carry-over from other donors' samples.

This clonotype was counted many times. The chain has TRBV7-2 and TRBJ2-1, with 7 nucleotides matching TRBD1. CDR3 size: 16 residues. Germline lookup yields CDR1 SGHTA and CDR2 FQGNSA. Trimming at V came to 5 bases and at J to 5 bases, leaving 12 bases not matched to a gene. The DNA for the CDR3 is TGTGCCAGCAGCGACCTGACAGGGCTGGGGGACAATGAGCAGTTCTTC. It is translated as CASSDLTGLGDNEQFF.

This clonotype has a count of ten or more. The CDR3 DNA is TGTGCCATCAGCCGGGATGTATACGAGCAGTACTTC. Translating it yields CAISRDVYEQYF. V and J are TRBV10-3 and TRBJ2-7; a possible D gene is TRBD2 (5 bases). Trimming took off 6 bases at V and 4 bases at J, with 10 bases between the two ends. The CDR3 length is 12 residues. Germline V gene data show CDR1 as ENHRY and CDR2 as SYGVKD.

This clonotype was observed at least ten times. This CDR3 is CASSLRSDRVAYEQYF. The CDR3, as DNA: TGTGCCAGCAGCTTAAGATCCGACAGGGTGGCCTACGAGCAGTACTTC. The V and J genes are TRBV7-2 and TRBJ2-7, with 7 bases lining up with TRBD1. The CDR3 length is 16 residues. The germline CDR1 and CDR2 sequences are SGHTA and FQGNSA. The J segment lost 2 bases and the V segment lost 2 bases, leaving 9 bases of the junction unmatched.

This clonotype was counted many times. J is TRBJ1-6 and V is TRBV20-1; D remains unclear. CDR3 size: 13 residues. Per the germline V gene, CDR1 is DFQATT and CDR2 is SNEGSKA (reference sequence). Trimming stripped 6 bases from V and 7 bases from J, with 13 bases between. CDR3 bases: TGCAGTGCAATTCCGGGAACAAATTCACCCCTCCACTTT. It yields the protein CSAIPGTNSPLHF.

This clonotype was observed many times. This chain connects TRBV20-1 to TRBJ2-3, with unresolved D. Trimming took off 3 bases at V and 2 bases at J, with 3 bases between the two ends. The CDR3 extends over 11 amino acids. CDR1 and CDR2 from the germline V gene are DFQATT and SNEGSKA (reference sequence). The chain's CDR3 is CSASNTDTQYF. CDR3 DNA sequence: TGCAGTGCTAGTAACACAGATACGCAGTATTTT.

This clonotype was counted many times. CDR3: CASSEKGDYGYTF. The CDR3, as DNA: TGTGCCAGCAGCGAGAAGGGAGACTATGGCTACACCTTC. The rearrangement uses TRBV7-2 and TRBJ1-2; D gene uncertain. Germline V gene lookup returns CDR1 SGHTA and CDR2 FQGNSA. The CDR3 spans 13 residues. V was cut by 5 bases and J by 3 bases, with 10 bases left in between.

V is TRBV6-5 and J is TRBJ1-3; perhaps TRBD1 as D (6 bases). CDR1 and CDR2 (germline): MNHEY, SVGAGI. V shed 6 bases and J shed 0 bases, with 18 bases lying between them. The CDR3 has 17 amino acids. CDR3 sequence reads: CASSRASDRSSGNTIYF. CDR3 nucleotides: TGTGCCAGCAGCCGAGCCTCTGACAGGAGCTCTGGAAACACCATATATTTT.

At least ten counts were recorded for this clonotype. V and J are TRBV4-1 and TRBJ1-2; no clear D gene. V was pared by 0 bases and J by 3 bases, with 5 bases between. The germline V gene encodes CDR1 MGHRA and CDR2 YSYEKL. There are 13 residues in the CDR3. The CDR3 protein is CASSQETYYGYTF. CDR3 nucleotides: TGCGCCAGCAGCCAAGAGACCTACTATGGCTACACCTTC.

This clonotype was recorded at least ten times. The J gene is TRBJ1-6, the V gene TRBV7-2; TRBD1 might be the D (6 bases). The CDR3 contains 16 residues. Germline loops: CDR1 SGHTA, CDR2 FQGNSA. The V end lost 6 bases, the J end lost 1 base, and 13 bases lay between the germline ends. The CDR3 DNA is TGTGCCAGCAGAGACCGGGACATATCCTATAATTCACCCCTCCACTTT. It is translated as CASRDRDISYNSPLHF.

Ten or more counts support this clonotype. The chain joins TRBV7-8 to TRBJ1-1; D remains unclear. This CDR3 region has 13 residues. V lost 1 base, J lost 2 bases, and 5 bases lay in between. The germline CDR1 and CDR2 sequences are SGHVS and FQNEAQ. The CDR3 sequence is CASSLEPNTEAFF. The CDR3, as DNA: TGTGCCAGCAGCTTAGAACCCAACACTGAAGCTTTCTTT.

In its sample, this clonotype was seen many times. The chain combines TRBV7-2 with TRBJ2-3; 9 positions agree with TRBD2. The junction had 10 bases not matched to a gene; V was cut back by 1 base and J by 2 bases. CDR1 and CDR2 from the germline V gene are SGHTA and FQGNSA. This CDR3 has 18 residues. DNA of the CDR3: TGTGCCAGCAGCTTAGGCCGGATACTAGCGGGCCTCACAGATACGCAGTATTTT. It specifies CASSLGRILAGLTDTQYF.

This clonotype came up many times. The gene calls are TRBV4-1 and TRBJ1-2; D gene ambiguous. CDR1 MGHRA and CDR2 YSYEKL come from the germline V gene. The V gene lost 3 bases and the J gene lost 3 bases, with 8 bases spanning the gap. CDR3 length: 13 amino acids. Here the CDR3 reads CASSHIIYYGYTF. Here the CDR3 DNA reads TGCGCCAGCAGCCATATTATCTACTATGGCTACACCTTC.

This clonotype occurred many times. The V call is TRBV6-1, the J call TRBJ2-6; D unresolved. There are 16 residues in the CDR3. Trimming removed 8 bases at V and 3 bases at J, with 17 bases between. Germline-derived CDR1 and CDR2 are MNHNS and SASEGT. The CDR3 DNA reads as TGTGCCAGCTATTCTATGAGGTCTGGTGGGGCCAACGTCCTGACTTTC. Translated, it gives CASYSMRSGGANVLTF.

The table lists this clonotype with many counts. The rearrangement links TRBV28 to TRBJ2-7; D uncertain. Germline V CDR1 and CDR2: MDHEN, SYDVKM. Trimming stripped 3 bases from V and 0 bases from J, with 15 bases between. CDR3 length: 16 residues. The CDR3 protein is CASSFGVTVSSYEQYF. The CDR3 nucleotides are TGTGCCAGCAGTTTCGGAGTAACCGTTAGCTCCTACGAGCAGTACTTC. Complete variable domain (other parts from reference TRBV28 and TRBJ2-7): DVKVTQSSRYLVKRTGEKVFLECVQDMDHENMFWYRQDPGLGLRLIYFSYDVKMKEKGDIPEGYSVSREKKERFSLILESASTNQTSMYLCASSFGVTVSSYEQYFGPGTRLTVT.

This clonotype was found many times. The V gene is TRBV20-1, the J gene TRBJ1-1; D is ambiguous. Germline V gene sequence: CDR1 DFQATT, CDR2 SNEGSKA (reference sequence). There are 12 residues in the CDR3. The V end was cut by 3 bases, the J end by 2 bases, with 7 bases between. The CDR3 bases are TGCAGTGCTAGTCCCACTAACACTGAAGCTTTCTTT. Protein sequence: CSASPTNTEAFF.